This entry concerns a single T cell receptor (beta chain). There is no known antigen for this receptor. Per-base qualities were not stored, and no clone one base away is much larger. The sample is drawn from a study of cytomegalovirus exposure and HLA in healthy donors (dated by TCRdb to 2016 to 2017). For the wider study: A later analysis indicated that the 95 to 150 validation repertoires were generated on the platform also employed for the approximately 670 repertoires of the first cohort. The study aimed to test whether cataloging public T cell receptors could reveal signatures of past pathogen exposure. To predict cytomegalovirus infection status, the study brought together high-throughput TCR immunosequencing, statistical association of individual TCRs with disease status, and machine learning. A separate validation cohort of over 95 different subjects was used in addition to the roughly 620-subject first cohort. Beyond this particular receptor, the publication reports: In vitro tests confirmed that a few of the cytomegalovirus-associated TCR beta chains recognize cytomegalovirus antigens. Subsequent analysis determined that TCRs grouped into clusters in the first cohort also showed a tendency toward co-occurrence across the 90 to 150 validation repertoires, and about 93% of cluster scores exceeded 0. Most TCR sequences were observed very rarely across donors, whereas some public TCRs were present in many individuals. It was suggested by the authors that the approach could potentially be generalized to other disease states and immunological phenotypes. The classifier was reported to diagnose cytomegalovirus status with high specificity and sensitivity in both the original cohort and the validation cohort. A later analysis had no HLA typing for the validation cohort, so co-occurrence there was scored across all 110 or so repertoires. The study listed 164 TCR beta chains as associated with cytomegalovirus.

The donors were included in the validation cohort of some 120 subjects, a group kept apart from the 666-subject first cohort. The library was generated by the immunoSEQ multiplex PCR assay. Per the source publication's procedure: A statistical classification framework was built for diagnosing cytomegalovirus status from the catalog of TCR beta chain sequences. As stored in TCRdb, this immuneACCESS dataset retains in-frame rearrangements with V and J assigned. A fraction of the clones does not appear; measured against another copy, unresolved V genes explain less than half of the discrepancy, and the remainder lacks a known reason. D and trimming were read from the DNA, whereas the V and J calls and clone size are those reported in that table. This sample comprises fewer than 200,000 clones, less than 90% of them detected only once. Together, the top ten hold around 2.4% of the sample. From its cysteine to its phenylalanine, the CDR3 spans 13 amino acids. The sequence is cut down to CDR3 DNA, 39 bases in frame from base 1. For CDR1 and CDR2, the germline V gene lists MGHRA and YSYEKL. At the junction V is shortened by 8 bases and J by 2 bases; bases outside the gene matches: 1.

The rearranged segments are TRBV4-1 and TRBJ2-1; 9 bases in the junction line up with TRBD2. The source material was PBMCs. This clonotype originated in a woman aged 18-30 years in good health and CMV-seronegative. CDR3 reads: CASGGGAYNEQFF. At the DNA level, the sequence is TGCGCCAGCGGCGGGGGGGCCTACAATGAGCAGTTCTTC.